One TCR beta chain is described in this entry. The data were obtained in a study of T cell changes during pregnancy in multiple sclerosis. Profiled with immunoSEQ multiplex PCR; TCRdb holds only in-frame clones, not every one. The sample consists of approximately 52,000 clones, 80% to 95% of them appearing once. The CDR3 contains 19 residues. Germline CDR1 and CDR2: SGHDT and YYEEEE. V was clipped by 1 base and J by 7 bases, with 27 bases between them. The V call is TRBV5-6, the J call TRBJ2-1; possible D gene TRBD2, 5 bases. Sequencing used CD4+ T cells from peripheral blood mononuclear cells, obtained after pregnancy. This receptor was obtained from a female donor with multiple sclerosis, enrolled in a pregnancy study. CDR3 in DNA: TGTGCCAGCAGCTTGTTATCAGGTGGCAACGCCAAGACGGGGAATGAGCAGTTCTTC. It encodes CASSLLSGGNAKTGNEQFF. Based on the CDR3 plus reference TRBV5-6 and TRBJ2-1, the full variable domain is DAGVTQSPTHLIKTRGQQVTLRCSPKSGHDTVSWYQQALGQGPQFIFQYYEEEERQRGNFPDRFSGHQFPNYSSELNVNALLLGDSALYLCASSLLSGGNAKTGNEQFFGPGTRLTVL.